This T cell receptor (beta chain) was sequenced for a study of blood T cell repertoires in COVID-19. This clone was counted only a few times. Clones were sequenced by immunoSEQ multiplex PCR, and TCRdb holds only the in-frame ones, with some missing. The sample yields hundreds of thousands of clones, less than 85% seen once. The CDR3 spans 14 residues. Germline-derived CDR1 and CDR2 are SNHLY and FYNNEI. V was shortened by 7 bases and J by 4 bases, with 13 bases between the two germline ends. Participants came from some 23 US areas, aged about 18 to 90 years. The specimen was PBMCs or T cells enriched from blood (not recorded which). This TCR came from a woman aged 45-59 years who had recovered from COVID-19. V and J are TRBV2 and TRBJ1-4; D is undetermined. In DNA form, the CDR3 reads TGTGCCAGCAAGAAGGAGACCTATAATGAAAAACTGTTTTTT. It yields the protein CASKKETYNEKLFF.